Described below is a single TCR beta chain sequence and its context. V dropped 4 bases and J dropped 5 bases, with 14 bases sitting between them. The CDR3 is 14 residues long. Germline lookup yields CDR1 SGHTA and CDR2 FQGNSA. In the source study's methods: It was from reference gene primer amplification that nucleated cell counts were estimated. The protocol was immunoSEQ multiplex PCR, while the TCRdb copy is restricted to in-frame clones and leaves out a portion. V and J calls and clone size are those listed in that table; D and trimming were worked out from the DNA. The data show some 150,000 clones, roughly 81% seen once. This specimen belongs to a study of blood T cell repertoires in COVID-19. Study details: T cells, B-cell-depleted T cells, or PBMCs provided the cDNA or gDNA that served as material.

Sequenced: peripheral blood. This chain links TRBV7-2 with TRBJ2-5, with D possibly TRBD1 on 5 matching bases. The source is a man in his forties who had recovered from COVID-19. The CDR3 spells CASSSTGYPETQYF. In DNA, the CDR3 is TGTGCCAGCAGCTCAACAGGATATCCCGAGACCCAGTACTTC. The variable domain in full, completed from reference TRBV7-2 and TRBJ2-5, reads GAGVSQSPSNKVTEKGKDVELRCDPISGHTALYWYRQSLGQGLEFLIYFQGNSAPDKSGLPSDRFSAERTGGSVSTLTIQRTQQEDSAVYLCASSSTGYPETQYFGPGTRLLVL.